The 11 T cell receptor beta chains below all came from one sample that was sequenced in a study of T cell responses to AZD1222 COVID-19 vaccine. Repertoires were generated with immunoSEQ multiplex PCR, while TCRdb's copy carries only in-frame clones and drops some. The table records 95,000 to 150,000 clones, approximately 86% of them present only once. This specimen consisted of peripheral blood, obtained 28 days after the second AZD1222 dose. Every receptor here comes from an adult who received the AZD1222 COVID-19 vaccine.

The CDR3 region is CASSKISGSNEQFF. The CDR3 region has the DNA TGTGCCAGCAGTAAGATCTCAGGGTCCAATGAGCAGTTCTTC. The rearrangement links TRBV7-3 to TRBJ2-1, with D possibly matching TRBD1 (5 bases). There are 14 residues in the CDR3. Germline CDR1 reads SGHTA; CDR2 reads FQGTGA. V gave up 6 bases and J gave up 6 bases, with 15 bases separating them.

The CDR3 region is CASSQPGQTNEKLFF. The CDR3, as DNA: TGTGCCAGCAGCCAACCGGGACAAACTAATGAAAAACTGTTTTTT. V usage is TRBV4-2 and J usage is TRBJ1-4, with D possibly TRBD1 on 6 matching bases. Germline CDR1 LGHNA, CDR2 YNFKEQ. V lost 2 bases to trimming and J lost 1 base, with 8 bases between them. This CDR3 has 15 amino acids.

The CDR3 region has the DNA TGTGCCGGACGGACAGCAAACACCGGGGAGCTGTTTTTT. Encoded protein: CAGRTANTGELFF. The chain has TRBV6-5 and TRBJ2-2, with a tentative D call TRBD1 (6 bases). Trimming removed 11 bases from V and 2 bases from J, with 12 bases in between. This CDR3 comprises 13 residues. Germline assignment: CDR1 MNHEY and CDR2 SVGAGI.

The rearrangement uses TRBV27 and TRBJ2-7, with D hard to call. The V end lost 7 bases, the J end lost 2 bases, and 9 bases lay between the germline ends. This CDR3 spans 12 amino acids. CDR1 and CDR2 (germline): MNHEY, SMNVEV (reference sequence). CDR3 sequence: CASIGQPYEQYF. For the CDR3, the DNA is TGTGCCAGCATCGGGCAACCCTACGAGCAGTACTTC.

The chain joins TRBV29-1 to TRBJ2-5, with a weak D call TRBD1 (5 bases). V was trimmed by 6 bases and J by 2 bases, leaving 19 bases between them. This CDR3 spans 15 amino acids. Germline V gene data show CDR1 as SQVTM and CDR2 as ANQGSEA. CDR3 sequence reads: CSVGPPDRSQETQYF. The DNA of the CDR3 is TGCAGCGTCGGACCCCCAGACAGATCGCAAGAGACCCAGTACTTC.

The V call is TRBV5-1, the J call TRBJ1-6; the D is unclear. The V end was cut by 1 base, the J end by 5 bases, with 7 bases between. Per the germline V gene, CDR1 is SGHRS and CDR2 is YFSETQ. The CDR3 has 14 amino acids. The CDR3: CASSLPGDNSPLHF. As DNA, the CDR3 is TGCGCCAGCAGCTTGCCGGGAGATAATTCACCCCTCCACTTT.

V gene TRBV7-2 combines with J gene TRBJ1-5, with D unresolved. The germline CDR1 and CDR2 sequences are SGHTA and FQGNSA. The germline V and J ends were trimmed by 5 bases and 5 bases, with 10 bases remaining between them. The CDR3 totals 13 residues. The CDR3 nucleotides are TGTGCCAGCAGCACAACGGGCGATCAGCCCCAGCATTTT. Amino acids: CASSTTGDQPQHF.

The rearrangement joins TRBV7-2 to TRBJ2-2, with TRBD2 matching 9 bases. The CDR3 contains 15 residues. Per germline, CDR1 SGHTA and CDR2 FQGNSA. Trimming removed 6 bases from V and 0 bases from J; junction bases left unmatched: 2. The DNA of the CDR3 is TGTGCCAGCAGACTAGCGGGTACGAACACCGGGGAGCTGTTTTTT. This sequence encodes CASRLAGTNTGELFF.

This chain uses TRBV4-2 with TRBJ1-1, with TRBD1 matching 10 bases. The germline gives CDR1 LGHNA, CDR2 YNFKEQ. Losses at the gene ends were 1 base for V and 3 bases for J; bases not matched to a gene: 2. The CDR3 sequence is 15 residues long. The CDR3 sequence is CASSQVGTGDTEAFF. In DNA, the CDR3 is TGTGCCAGCAGCCAAGTGGGGACAGGGGACACTGAAGCTTTCTTT.

The rearrangement links TRBV27 to TRBJ1-2; 7 nucleotides align to TRBD1. This CDR3 is 15 amino acids long. The junction had 10 bases not matched to a gene; V was cut back by 3 bases and J by 6 bases. Germline V gene sequence: CDR1 MNHEY, CDR2 SMNVEV (reference sequence). Here the CDR3 DNA reads TGTGCCAGCAGTTTCGTCGGTTTGCAGGGGGATGGCTACACCTTC. This gives the protein CASSFVGLQGDGYTF.

The V and J genes are TRBV12-3 or TRBV12-4 and TRBJ1-1; D gene ambiguous. This CDR3 has 13 amino acids. V gave up 8 bases and J gave up 7 bases, with 17 bases separating them. Here the CDR3 reads CASGRGFGSEAFF. CDR3 sequence (DNA): TGTGCCAGCGGCCGAGGATTTGGCAGTGAAGCTTTCTTT.